The entry below describes one TCR beta chain. The antigen it binds to is not known. Per-base qualities were not stored, and no clone one base away is much larger. Including cysteine and phenylalanine, the CDR3 has 14 amino acids. Left in the record is the CDR3 DNA by itself, 42 bases read in frame from the first base. The V end loses 8 bases and the J end loses 7 bases, and a stretch of 18 bases separates them. The germline V gene gives CDR1 as SNHLY and CDR2 as FYNNEI. These data belong to a study of T-cell reconstitution after alpha-beta-depleted transplantation in children (dated by TCRdb to about 2016). Describing the broader study: T-cell immune reconstitution after TCRalphabeta/CD19-depleted allogeneic hematopoietic cell transplantation in children was quantitatively tracked in the study by means of TCR repertoire profiling.

Library generation was performed with PCR. Sequenced using an Illumina HiSeq 2500. Molecular barcoding was employed in the preparation of TCR libraries, with unique molecular identifiers being used to normalize TCRbeta repertoire quantification. Starting from the raw public reads, TCRdb applied fastp trimming at Q25, assembled clones with MiXCR and retained in-frame beta chains. All rows with the same CDR3 protein become a single entry with the most common DNA and genes. The sample table shows almost 500,000 distinct CDR3 sequences, and approximately 12% are seen once. About 5% of the sample comes from the top ten.

This clonotype was obtained from a human donor who donated a stem cell graft to a child with combined immunodeficiency. The receptor chain draws on TRBV2 and TRBJ1-5; no D gene is confidently identified. The sequenced sample was PBMCs from the stem cell graft donor, obtained from the stem cell graft. The CDR3 protein sequence reads: CASRGVGSSQPQHF. The DNA is as follows: TGTGCCAGCCGCGGGGTGGGTTCAAGCCAGCCCCAGCATTTT.